A single TCR beta chain is shown here with its context. Profiled with immunoSEQ multiplex PCR; TCRdb holds only in-frame clones, not every one. The sample has 100,000 to 150,000 clones, approximately 80% seen once. Time point specified: blood 2 weeks post-SBRT. The treatment denotes: 15 Gy SBRT to primary tumor, nephrectomy 4 weeks later. These data originate in a study of radiation and T cells in renal cell carcinoma. The wider study: Nephrectomy followed 15 Gy stereotactic body radiation by 4 weeks.

The CDR3 has 14 residues. The germline CDR1 and CDR2 sequences are SGHTA and FQGNSA. V was pared by 7 bases and J by 4 bases, with 8 bases of the junction left unmatched. This chain links TRBV7-2 with TRBJ2-5, with 8 bases identical to TRBD2. The TCR originated in an older woman with renal cell carcinoma. The specimen comprised blood, sampled from a patient whose treatment included radiotherapy and nephrectomy. CDR3 protein: CASTAGGGRETQYF. The CDR3 DNA is TGTGCCAGCACCGCCGGGGGGGGAAGAGAGACCCAGTACTTC.